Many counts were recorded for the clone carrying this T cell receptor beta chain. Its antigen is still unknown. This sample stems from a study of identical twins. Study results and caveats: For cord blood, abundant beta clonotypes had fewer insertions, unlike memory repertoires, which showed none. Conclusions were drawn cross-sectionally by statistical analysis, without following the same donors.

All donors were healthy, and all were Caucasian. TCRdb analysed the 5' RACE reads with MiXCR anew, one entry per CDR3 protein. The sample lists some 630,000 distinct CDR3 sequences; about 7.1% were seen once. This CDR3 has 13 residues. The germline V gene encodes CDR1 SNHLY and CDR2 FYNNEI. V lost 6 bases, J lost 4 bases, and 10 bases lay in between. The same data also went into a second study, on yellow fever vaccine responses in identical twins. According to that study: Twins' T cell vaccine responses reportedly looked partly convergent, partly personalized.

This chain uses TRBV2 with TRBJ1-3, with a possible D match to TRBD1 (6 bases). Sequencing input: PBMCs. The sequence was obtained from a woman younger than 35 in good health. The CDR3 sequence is CASSQGRGNTIYF. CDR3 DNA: TGTGCCAGCAGCCAGGGGAGGGGAAACACCATATATTTT.